This passage covers 9 T cell receptor beta chains from one sample sequenced in a study of Ad26.COV2.S vaccination and SARS-CoV-2 variants. TCRdb keeps only in-frame clones here, not all; method: immunoSEQ multiplex PCR. The sample has about 680,000 clones, 89% seen once. The treatment is: roughly 18 received Ad26.COV2.S at low or high dose, single or two shots; about five received placebo; per-sample allocation not given. Collection of samples fell on day 63 after the first vaccine or placebo injection. This material consisted of peripheral blood, taken in a trial of Ad26.COV2.S vaccine versus placebo. The receptors stem from a person aged 18-60 years who received the Ad26.COV2.S COVID-19 vaccine or a placebo.

In DNA, the CDR3 is TGTGCCAGAAGCTTTGCCGGGACAATTTTTTACGAGCAGTACTTC. Amino acids: CARSFAGTIFYEQYF. V and J are TRBV5-3 and TRBJ2-7; possibly TRBD1 for D (6 bases). TRBV5-3 falls under the ORF class, with uncertain function. V was pared by 2 bases and J by 4 bases, with 16 bases between. This CDR3 has 15 amino acids.

The chain couples TRBV19 to TRBJ2-1; D gene ambiguous. V was pared by 5 bases and J by 9 bases, with 23 bases between. Germline CDR1 is LNHDA and CDR2 is SQIVND (reference sequence). The CDR3 loop spans 16 amino acids. CDR3 DNA sequence: TGTGCCAGTAGTTCCACCTTCGTGGAATCTACAATTGAGCAGTTCTTC. Translated, it gives CASSSTFVESTIEQFF.

The chain links TRBV6-5 to TRBJ1-1; no clear D. Germline assignment: CDR1 MNHEY and CDR2 SVGAGI. V was pared by 7 bases and J by 8 bases, with 17 bases between. The CDR3 spans 13 residues. The CDR3, as DNA: TGTGCCAGCACCTACGCGGCAGCCGGCGAAGCTTTCTTT. It encodes CASTYAAAGEAFF.

A word on this clone: Additional DNA sequences in this sample encode the identical CDR3. This CDR3 is CASTTGVATNEKLFF. The CDR3 DNA is TGTGCCAGCACCACAGGGGTTGCAACTAATGAAAAACTGTTTTTT. V is TRBV2 and J is TRBJ1-4, with 7 bases that match TRBD1. Per the germline V gene, CDR1 is SNHLY and CDR2 is FYNNEI. This CDR3 has 15 residues. Losses at the gene ends were 7 bases for V and 0 bases for J; bases not matched to a gene: 5. The variable domain in full, completed from reference TRBV2 and TRBJ1-4, reads EPEVTQTPSHQVTQMGQEVILRCVPISNHLYFYWYRQILGQKVEFLVSFYNNEISEKSEIFDDQFSVERPDGSNFTLKIRSTKLEDSAMYFCASTTGVATNEKLFFGSGTQLSVL.

The chain links TRBV7-2 to TRBJ1-5; unclear D gene. CDR1 is SGHTA and CDR2 is FQGNSA in the germline V gene. The germline V and J ends were trimmed by 5 bases and 2 bases, with 10 bases remaining between them. The CDR3 totals 14 residues. The CDR3: CASSLDYGNQPQHF. CDR3 DNA sequence: TGTGCCAGCAGCCTGGACTATGGCAATCAGCCCCAGCATTTT. The whole variable domain, remainder taken from reference TRBV7-2 and TRBJ1-5, is GAGVSQSPSNKVTEKGKDVELRCDPISGHTALYWYRQSLGQGLEFLIYFQGNSAPDKSGLPSDRFSAERTGGSVSTLTIQRTQQEDSAVYLCASSLDYGNQPQHFGDGTRLSIL.

The chain carries TRBV19 and TRBJ2-5, with a possible D match to TRBD2 (6 bases). This CDR3 has 16 residues. Trimming took 2 bases from V and 5 from J, leaving 18 bases between them. Germline V gene lookup returns CDR1 LNHDA and CDR2 SQIVND (reference sequence). Here the CDR3 reads CASSIRSGPQEETQYF. The CDR3 DNA reads as TGTGCCAGTAGTATACGAAGCGGGCCCCAGGAGGAGACCCAGTACTTC.

The chain carries TRBV2 and TRBJ2-3; D perhaps matches TRBD1 (5 bases). This CDR3 comprises 16 residues. Germline values: CDR1 SNHLY, CDR2 FYNNEI. V was clipped by 4 bases and J by 0 bases, with 14 bases between them. CDR3 coding DNA: TGTGCCAGCAGTGTGAGGCAGGGCCCTAGCACAGATACGCAGTATTTT. Translation: CASSVRQGPSTDTQYF.

The chain joins TRBV5-6 to TRBJ2-7, with TRBD1 matching 8 bases. This CDR3 region has 16 residues. Germline CDR1 reads SGHDT; CDR2 reads YYEEEE. Trimming took 4 bases from V and 2 from J; bases not matched to a gene: 11. CDR3 in DNA: TGTGCCAGCAGCCCCAAGGGAAAGACAGGGGCCTACGAGCAGTACTTC. Its protein is CASSPKGKTGAYEQYF.

This sequence joins TRBV29-1 and TRBJ1-1; D is unresolved. CDR3 size: 13 residues. V lost 4 bases, J lost 1 base, and 10 bases lay in between. In germline, CDR1 is SQVTM, CDR2 ANQGSEA. The CDR3 DNA reads TGCAGCGTTGCTCGAGTGGAGAACACTGAAGCTTTCTTT. It is translated as CSVARVENTEAFF. Together with reference TRBV29-1 and TRBJ1-1, the CDR3 gives the full variable domain: SAVISQKPSRDICQRGTSLTIQCQVDSQVTMMFWYRQQPGQSLTLIATANQGSEATYESGFVIDKFPISRPNLTFSTLTVSNMSPEDSSIYLCSVARVENTEAFFGQGTRLTVV.